Following are 8 T cell receptor beta chains from one sample sequenced in a study of vaccination and CD4 T cells after COVID-19. Regarding treatment: 10-day PBMC culture with coronavirus spike peptide pools or control peptides (ViraFEST assay). Their specific antigens are unknown. With the Oncomine TCR Beta short-read assay, DNA from cultured CD4+ T cells was sequenced. MiXCR, run by TCRdb on the PCR reads, gives a single entry per CDR3 protein. The sample shows some 21,000 distinct CDR3 sequences, 38% of them seen only once. The sequenced sample was CD4+ T cells from blood, cultured in vitro, obtained before SARS-CoV-2 vaccination. Receptors were obtained from a human donor who had recovered from COVID-19.

The chain carries TRBV6-1 and TRBJ2-7, with TRBD1 matching over 9 bases. The V and J ends lost 10 bases and 5 bases, in that order; junction bases with no gene match: 6. Germline V gene lookup returns CDR1 MNHNS and CDR2 SASEGT. This CDR3 comprises 12 residues. In DNA, the CDR3 is TGTGCCATCCGGGACAGGGTCAACGAGCAGTACTTC. Translation gives CAIRDRVNEQYF.

V usage is TRBV20-1 and J usage is TRBJ2-5; 8 nucleotides agree with TRBD1. The CDR3 totals 14 residues. Trimming removed 3 bases from V and 5 bases from J; junction bases left unmatched: 8. Germline CDR1 and CDR2: DFQATT and SNEGSKA (reference sequence). The CDR3 loop reads CSARSQGAEETQYF. CDR3 DNA: TGCAGTGCTAGGTCTCAGGGGGCTGAGGAGACCCAGTACTTC.

The chain joins TRBV7-2 to TRBJ2-5, with a weak D call TRBD1 (5 bases). Germline-derived CDR1 and CDR2 are SGHTA and FQGNSA. The CDR3 runs to 16 residues. V lost 8 bases, J lost 1 base, and 20 bases lay in between. Here the CDR3 reads CASGPNPRRVQETQYF. In DNA form, the CDR3 reads TGTGCCAGCGGCCCCAACCCCCGCAGGGTCCAAGAGACCCAGTACTTC. Together with reference TRBV7-2 and TRBJ2-5, the CDR3 gives the full variable domain: GAGVSQSPSNKVTEKGKDVELRCDPISGHTALYWYRQSLGQGLEFLIYFQGNSAPDKSGLPSDRFSAERTGGSVSTLTIQRTQQEDSAVYLCASGPNPRRVQETQYFGPGTRLLVL.

The chain carries TRBV7-2 and TRBJ1-4, with a possible D match to TRBD1 (6 bases). Trimming stripped 2 bases from V and 7 bases from J, with 8 bases between. The CDR3 contains 13 residues. In germline, CDR1 is SGHTA, CDR2 FQGNSA. The CDR3 DNA sequence: TGTGCCAGCAGCTTAACAGGGAGTGAAAAACTGTTTTTT. This gives the protein CASSLTGSEKLFF.

The genes are TRBV7-8 and TRBJ1-1; no definite D call. The CDR3 loop spans 15 amino acids. Trimming removed 2 bases from V and 7 bases from J, with 17 bases in between. Germline V gene data show CDR1 as SGHVS and CDR2 as FQNEAQ. CDR3 protein: CASSLSRLTTVEAFF. The CDR3 coding sequence is TGTGCCAGCAGCTTATCGCGGCTCACTACGGTTGAAGCTTTCTTT.

The V and J genes are TRBV19 and TRBJ1-2; 7 positions match TRBD1. Germline CDR1 LNHDA, CDR2 SQIVND (reference sequence). Germline trimming cut 6 bases from V and 7 bases from J; bases unmatched to any gene: 2. CDR3 size: 11 residues. The DNA of the CDR3 is TGTGCCAGTAGCAACAGGGGTGGCTACACCTTC. This gives the protein CASSNRGGYTF. Using reference TRBV19 and TRBJ1-2 for the parts outside the CDR3, the full variable domain is DGGITQSPKYLFRKEGQNVTLSCEQNLNHDAMYWYRQDPGQGLRLIYYSQIVNDFQKGDIAEGYSVSREKKESFPLTVTSAQKNPTAFYLCASSNRGGYTFGSGTRLTVV.

This clonotype was found a few times. V gene TRBV7-8 combines with J gene TRBJ1-2, with unresolved D. The V end was cut by 5 bases, the J end by 2 bases, with 9 bases between. The length of the CDR3 is 13 residues. Germline CDR1 reads SGHVS; CDR2 reads FQNEAQ. The CDR3 nucleotides are TGTGCCAGCAGCCCTTTGGAGAACTATGGCTACACCTTC. It codes for CASSPLENYGYTF.

This clonotype turned up a few times. The chain is built from TRBV11-2 and TRBJ1-1, with D perhaps matching TRBD1 (6 bases). The CDR3 consists of 14 residues. The ends were cut back, 5 bases at V and 10 bases at J, with 20 bases in the middle. Per the germline V gene, CDR1 is SGHAT and CDR2 is FQNNGV. CDR3 loop: CASSIPGAGGRAFF. The CDR3, as DNA: TGTGCCAGCAGCATACCAGGGGCCGGGGGGAGAGCTTTCTTT.